This T cell receptor beta chain was identified during a study of T cell responses to AZD1222 COVID-19 vaccine. The data were produced by immunoSEQ multiplex PCR, yet TCRdb's version contains in-frame clones alone and is incomplete. The sample table sets out over 140,000 clones. General study results and limits: White British people made up most donors, females outnumbered males, and clonal diversity was possibly underestimated.

The CDR3 is 19 amino acids. Trimming cost V 1 base and J 0 bases; bases outside gene matches: 10. The V gene's germline CDR1 is SGHNT and CDR2 YENEEA. On this clone itself: Antigen: not known.

The source material was peripheral blood. This chain uses TRBV11-3 with TRBJ1-3, with 9 bases lining up with TRBD1. This TCR was sampled from an adult in good health. The CDR3 is CASSLGPGQGASSGNTIYF. CDR3 coding DNA: TGTGCCAGCAGCTTAGGGCCGGGACAGGGCGCCAGCTCTGGAAACACCATATATTTT.